These T cell receptor beta chains were read from a single sample in a study of T cell responses to AZD1222 COVID-19 vaccine. Sequenced by immunoSEQ multiplex PCR; TCRdb stores in-frame clones only, minus some. The profile covers around 150,000 clones, with more than 85% appearing a single time and approximately 3.4% taken by the ten largest. The source was peripheral blood, collected 28 days after the second AZD1222 dose. These receptors were obtained from an adult who received the AZD1222 COVID-19 vaccine. CDR3s include the opening cysteine and the closing phenylalanine or tryptophan. Each record gives: clone size, J gene, D gene, V gene, CDR3 DNA, CDR3 protein. A D gene is named only where the DNA matches it firmly. Clone size is shown for a subset of rows, as once, few, many or a class of expanded clone.

- | TRBJ1-2 | - | TRBV2 | TGTGCCAGCGCAGGGGTGGACTATGGCTACACCTTC | CASAGVDYGYTF
- | TRBJ2-3 | TRBD2 | TRBV19 | TGTGCCAGTAGTAGGGGGACTAGCCAGCGGACAGATACGCAGTATTTT | CASSRGTSQRTDTQYF
- | TRBJ2-3 | TRBD2 | TRBV18 | TGTGCCAGCTCATTCACTGGACTAGCGGGACCCACAGATACGCAGTATTTT | CASSFTGLAGPTDTQYF
- | TRBJ1-1 | - | TRBV20-1 | TGCAGTGCTAGTATAAGGGCCACTGAAGCTTTCTTT | CSASIRATEAFF
few | TRBJ1-4 | - | TRBV27 | TGTGCCAGCAGTTCCGGGACATCTGAAAAACTGTTTTTT | CASSSGTSEKLFF
- | TRBJ1-2 | - | TRBV7-9 | TGTGCCAGCAGCTTAGTGGGTTATGGCTACACCTTC | CASSLVGYGYTF
- | TRBJ2-3 | TRBD2 | TRBV30 | TGTGCCTGGAGTACAGCGGGACTAACAGATACGCAGTATTTT | CAWSTAGLTDTQYF
- | TRBJ2-7 | - | TRBV7-2 | TGTGCCAGCAGCTTACCAGGGATCACCTACGAGCAGTACTTC | CASSLPGITYEQYF
- | TRBJ2-3 | TRBD2 | TRBV10-3 | TGTGCCATAACTAGCGGGAGCGATGGGGGAGATACGCAGTATTTT | CAITSGSDGGDTQYF
- | TRBJ2-7 | TRBD1 | TRBV11-3 | TGTGCCAGCAGCGGATTCGGGACAGATTACGAGCAGTACTTC | CASSGFGTDYEQYF
- | TRBJ2-7 | TRBD2 | TRBV5-6 | TGTGCCAGCAGCCGGAAGCGGGATTGGTCCTACGAGCAGTACTTC | CASSRKRDWSYEQYF
- | TRBJ1-1 | TRBD1 | TRBV7-9 | TGTGCCAGCAGCGGACAGGGCTCCACAGCTTTCTTT | CASSGQGSTAFF
- | TRBJ1-6 | - | TRBV5-1 | TGCGCCAGTACGACCGAAAGCTCCTATAATTCACCCCTCCACTTT | CASTTESSYNSPLHF
- | TRBJ1-4 | - | TRBV4-2 | TGTGCCAGCAGCCAAGCCCACAAATCTAATGAAAAACTGTTTTTT | CASSQAHKSNEKLFF
- | TRBJ2-7 | - | TRBV29-1 | TGCAGCGTTGAAGGGGGTAGGCCAGGGACGTCCTACGAGCAGTACTTC | CSVEGGRPGTSYEQYF
- | TRBJ2-5 | - | TRBV12-3/TRBV12-4 | TGTGCCAGCAGTTTAGGGGAGACCCAGTACTTC | CASSLGETQYF
- | TRBJ1-5 | - | TRBV7-2 | TGTGCCAGCAGCCCTAGGGGGGCTGGGCAGCCCCAGCATTTT | CASSPRGAGQPQHF
- | TRBJ2-5 | TRBD2 | TRBV11-2 | TGTGCCAGCAGCTTCCTGGGACTAGCGCTCCAAGAGACCCAGTACTTC | CASSFLGLALQETQYF
- | TRBJ2-4 | - | TRBV5-1 | TGCGCCAGCAGCTTAGGGGACATAGCCAAAAACATTCAGTACTTC | CASSLGDIAKNIQYF
- | TRBJ1-4 | - | TRBV2 | TGTGCCAGCAGTCGTCGGATCCCTAATGAAAAACTGTTTTTT | CASSRRIPNEKLFF
- | TRBJ1-2 | - | TRBV6-5 | TGTGCCAGCACCCGGGGCCAGGGGCAATATGGCTACACCTTC | CASTRGQGQYGYTF
- | TRBJ1-6 | - | TRBV5-1 | TGCGCCAGCAGCACGGACGGTAGCTCCTATAATTCACCCCTCCACTTT | CASSTDGSSYNSPLHF
- | TRBJ2-2 | TRBD2 | TRBV7-2 | TGTGCCAGCAGCTCGACCTTAGCGGGAAGGACCGGGGAGCTGTTTTTT | CASSSTLAGRTGELFF
- | TRBJ2-7 | TRBD1 | TRBV7-9 | TGTGCCAGCAGCATAGTTCCCCCATCCCTGGACAGGGCAATAGACGAGCAGTACTTC | CASSIVPPSLDRAIDEQYF
- | TRBJ1-2 | - | TRBV28 | TGTGCCAGCAGCGATTCCGGCTATGGCTACACCTTC | CASSDSGYGYTF
- | TRBJ1-5 | - | TRBV3-1/TRBV3-2 | TGTGCCAGCAGCCGGGCCCCGGGCCACAATCAGCCCCAGCATTTT | CASSRAPGHNQPQHF